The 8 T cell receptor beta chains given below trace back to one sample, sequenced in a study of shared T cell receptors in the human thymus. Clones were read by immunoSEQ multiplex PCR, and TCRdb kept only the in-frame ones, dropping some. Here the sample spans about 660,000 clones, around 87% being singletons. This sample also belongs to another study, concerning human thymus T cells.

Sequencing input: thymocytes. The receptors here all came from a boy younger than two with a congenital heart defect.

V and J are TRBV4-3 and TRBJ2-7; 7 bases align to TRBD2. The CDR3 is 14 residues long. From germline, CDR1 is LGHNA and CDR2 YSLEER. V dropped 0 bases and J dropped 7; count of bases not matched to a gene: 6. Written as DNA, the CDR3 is TGCGCCAGCAGCCAAGACCGCGGGGGTAGGGAGCAGTACTTC. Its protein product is CASSQDRGGREQYF.

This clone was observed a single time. CDR3 loop: CASNTGDRQPQHF. DNA for the CDR3: TGTGCCAGTAATACAGGGGACCGACAGCCCCAGCATTTT. This chain uses TRBV19 with TRBJ1-5; TRBD1 matches at 7 bases. CDR3 length: 13 amino acids. After removal of 7 bases from V and 7 bases from J, the junction contained 7 bases not matched to a gene. Germline V gives CDR1 LNHDA, CDR2 SQIVND (reference sequence).

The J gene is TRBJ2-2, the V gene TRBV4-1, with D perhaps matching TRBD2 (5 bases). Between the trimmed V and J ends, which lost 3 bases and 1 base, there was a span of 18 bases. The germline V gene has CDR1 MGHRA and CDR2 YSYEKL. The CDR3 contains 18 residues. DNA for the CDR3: TGCGCCAGCAGCCAGGGTGGTTCCAAGACTAAGAACACCGGGGAGCTGTTTTTT. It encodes CASSQGGSKTKNTGELFF.

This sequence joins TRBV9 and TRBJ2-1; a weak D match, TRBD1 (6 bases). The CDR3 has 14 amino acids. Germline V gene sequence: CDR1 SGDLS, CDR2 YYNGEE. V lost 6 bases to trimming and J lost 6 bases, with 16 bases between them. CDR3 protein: CASTVGAGGNEQFF. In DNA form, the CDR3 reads TGTGCCAGCACCGTGGGGGCCGGAGGCAATGAGCAGTTCTTC.

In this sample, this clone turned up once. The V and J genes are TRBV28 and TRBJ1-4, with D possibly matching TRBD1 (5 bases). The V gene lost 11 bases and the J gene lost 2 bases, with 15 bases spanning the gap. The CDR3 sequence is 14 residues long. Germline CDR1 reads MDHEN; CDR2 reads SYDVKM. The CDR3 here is CAGRGGGTNEKLFF. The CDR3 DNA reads TGTGCCGGAAGGGGTGGGGGGACTAATGAAAAACTGTTTTTT.

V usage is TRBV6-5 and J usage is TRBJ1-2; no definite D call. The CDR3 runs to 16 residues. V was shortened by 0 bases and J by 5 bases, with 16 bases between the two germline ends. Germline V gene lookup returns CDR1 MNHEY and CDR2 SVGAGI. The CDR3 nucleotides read TGTGCCAGCAGTTACTCAACAGACCAGCCCCCATATGGCTACACCTTC. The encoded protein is CASSYSTDQPPYGYTF.

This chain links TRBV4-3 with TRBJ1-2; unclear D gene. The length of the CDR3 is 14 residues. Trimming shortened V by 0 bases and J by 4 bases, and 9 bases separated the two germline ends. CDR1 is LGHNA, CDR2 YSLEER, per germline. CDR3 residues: CASSQDGGPYGYTF. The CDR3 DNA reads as TGCGCCAGCAGCCAAGATGGAGGCCCCTATGGCTACACCTTC.

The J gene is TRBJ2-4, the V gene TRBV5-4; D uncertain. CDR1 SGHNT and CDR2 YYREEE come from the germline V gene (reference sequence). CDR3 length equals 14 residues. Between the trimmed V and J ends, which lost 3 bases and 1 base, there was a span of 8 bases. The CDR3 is CASSYGVAKNIQYF. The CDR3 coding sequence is TGTGCCAGCAGCTACGGAGTCGCCAAAAACATTCAGTACTTC.